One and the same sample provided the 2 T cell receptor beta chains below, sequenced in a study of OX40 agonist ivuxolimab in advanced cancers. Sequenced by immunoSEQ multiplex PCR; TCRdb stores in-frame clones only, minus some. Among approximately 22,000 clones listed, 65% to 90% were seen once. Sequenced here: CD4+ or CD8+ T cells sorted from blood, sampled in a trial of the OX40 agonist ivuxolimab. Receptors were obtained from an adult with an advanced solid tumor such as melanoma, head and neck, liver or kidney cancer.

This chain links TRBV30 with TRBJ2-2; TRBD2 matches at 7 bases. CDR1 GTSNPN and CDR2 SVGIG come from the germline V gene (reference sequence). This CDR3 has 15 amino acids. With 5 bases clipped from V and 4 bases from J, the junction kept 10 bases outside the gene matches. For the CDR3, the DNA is TGTGCCTGGGGGAGAGCTAGCGGACTCACCGGGGAGCTGTTTTTT. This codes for CAWGRASGLTGELFF.

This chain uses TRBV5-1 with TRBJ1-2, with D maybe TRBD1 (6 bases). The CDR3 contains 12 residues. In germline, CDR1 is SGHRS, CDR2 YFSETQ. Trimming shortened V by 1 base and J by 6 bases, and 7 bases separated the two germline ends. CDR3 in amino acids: CASSLTGNGYTF. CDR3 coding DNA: TGCGCCAGCAGCTTGACAGGGAATGGCTACACCTTC. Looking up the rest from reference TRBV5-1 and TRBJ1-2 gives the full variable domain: KAGVTQTPRYLIKTRGQQVTLSCSPISGHRSVSWYQQTPGQGLQFLFEYFSETQRNKGNFPGRFSGRQFSNSRSEMNVSTLELGDSALYLCASSLTGNGYTFGSGTRLTVV.